The 32 T cell receptor beta chains listed next were all sequenced from one sample in a study of early T cells in non-severe SARS-CoV-2 infection. TCRdb reprocessed the 5' RACE reads with MiXCR, giving one entry per CDR3 protein. Of tens of thousands of distinct CDR3 sequences in the sample, about a tenth were seen once. The sample consisted of whole blood. The receptors stem from an adult who was a healthcare worker with PCR-confirmed SARS-CoV-2 infection or an uninfected control (not recorded which).

This clonotype was counted ten times or more. The gene calls are TRBV7-9 and TRBJ2-3, with TRBD1 as a possible D gene (5 bases). In germline, CDR1 is SEHNR, CDR2 FQNEAQ (reference sequence). The CDR3 totals 14 residues. Trimming stripped 2 bases from V and 2 bases from J, with 8 bases between. CDR3 amino acids: CASSLQGSTDTQYF. The CDR3 DNA reads as TGTGCCAGCAGCTTACAGGGTTCCACAGATACGCAGTATTTT.

This clonotype was observed many times. The chain recombines TRBV7-9 with TRBJ1-1; maybe TRBD1 (6 bases). Looked up from germline, CDR1 is SEHNR and CDR2 is FQNEAQ (reference sequence). CDR3 length equals 14 residues. Deletions cut 2 bases from V and 6 bases from J, with 13 bases between. The CDR3 coding sequence is TGTGCCAGCAGCTTAAAGGGGGGGAGCGCTGAAGCTTTCTTT. Residues: CASSLKGGSAEAFF.

The rearrangement uses TRBV7-2 and TRBJ2-2, with 8 bases that match TRBD2. The CDR3 contains 15 residues. V shed 2 bases and J 6 bases; nucleotides not matched to a gene: 5. Looked up from germline, CDR1 is SGHTA and CDR2 is FQGNSA. The CDR3 spells CASSLRTSWAGELFF. CDR3 nucleotides: TGTGCCAGCAGCTTAAGGACTAGCTGGGCCGGGGAGCTGTTTTTT.

This clonotype was detected only a few times. The germline gene is not matched at one end of the junction; a read error may be the cause. The V call is TRBV7-9, the J call TRBJ2-2, with 7 bases identical to TRBD2. Germline CDR1 and CDR2: SEHNR and FQNEAQ (reference sequence). There are 17 residues in the CDR3. The DNA of the CDR3 is TGTACCAGCAGCGCGAGGATTCCGGGACTACGACCCGGGGAGCTGTTTTTT. Protein product: CTSSARIPGLRPGELFF.

In its sample, this clonotype was seen many times. The chain joins TRBV11-2 to TRBJ2-1; TRBD2 matches 9 bases. V trimming: 5 bases; J trimming: 0 bases; junction bases outside the gene matches: 11. The CDR3 is made up of 18 amino acids. Germline V gives CDR1 SGHAT, CDR2 FQNNGV. CDR3 amino acids: CASSPGGSGSRSYNEQFF. The DNA of the CDR3 is TGTGCCAGCAGCCCGGGGGGTAGCGGGAGTCGCTCCTACAATGAGCAGTTCTTC.

In its sample, this clonotype is medium-sized (0.01 to 0.1%). The chain carries TRBV7-2 and TRBJ2-6; unclear D gene. Between the trimmed V and J ends, which lost 5 bases and 4 bases, there was a span of 9 bases. CDR3 length equals 14 residues. The germline V gene encodes CDR1 SGHTA and CDR2 FQGNSA. The CDR3 is CASSRMGGANVLTF. CDR3 sequence (DNA): TGTGCCAGCAGCCGCATGGGCGGGGCCAACGTCCTGACTTTC.

This rearrangement joins TRBV28 to TRBJ1-1, with a weak D call TRBD1 (5 bases). This CDR3 comprises 13 residues. Trimming took off 8 bases at V and 3 bases at J, with 13 bases between the two ends. Germline CDR1 is MDHEN and CDR2 is SYDVKM. CDR3 in DNA: TGTGCCAGCGCAGAGGGGTTCTACACTGAAGCTTTCTTT. Its protein is CASAEGFYTEAFF.

V usage is TRBV4-3 and J usage is TRBJ2-7; possibly TRBD2 for D (6 bases). Trimming took off 1 base at V and 2 bases at J, with 12 bases between the two ends. The germline CDR1 and CDR2 sequences are LGHNA and YSLEER. This CDR3 has 15 amino acids. CDR3: CASSQGEDSTYEQYF. The CDR3 nucleotides read TGCGCCAGCAGCCAAGGGGAGGATTCGACCTACGAGCAGTACTTC.

J is TRBJ2-1 and V is TRBV28; D is unclear. Germline-derived CDR1 and CDR2 are MDHEN and SYDVKM. This CDR3 contains 15 residues. V was cut by 2 bases and J by 6 bases, with 14 bases left in between. The CDR3 protein is CASSLGSVGSNEQFF. CDR3 DNA sequence: TGTGCCAGCAGTTTAGGGTCAGTGGGCTCCAATGAGCAGTTCTTC.

This clonotype was observed a few times. This chain joins TRBV20-1 and TRBJ2-5; 7 nucleotides align to TRBD1. The CDR3 has 12 residues. The J segment lost 5 bases and the V segment lost 2 bases, leaving 2 bases of the junction unmatched. Germline V gene lookup returns CDR1 DFQATT and CDR2 SNEGSKA (reference sequence). The CDR3 bases are TGCAGTGCTAGAAGGGGGCGGGAGACCCAGTACTTC. As protein: CSARRGRETQYF.

This clonotype was seen many times. V gene TRBV11-2 combines with J gene TRBJ1-2, with 7 bases fitting TRBD1. The CDR3 length is 15 residues. CDR1 SGHAT and CDR2 FQNNGV come from the germline V gene. Trimming took 6 bases from V and 7 from J; bases not matched to a gene: 14. CDR3 region: CASSSWRQGIVGYTF. DNA for the CDR3: TGTGCCAGCAGTAGTTGGAGACAGGGTATTGTTGGCTACACCTTC.

The chain carries TRBV11-2 and TRBJ2-2; D remains ambiguous. The V gene lost 7 bases and the J gene lost 1 base, with 4 bases spanning the gap. Germline CDR1 SGHAT, CDR2 FQNNGV. The CDR3 length is 12 residues. The CDR3 sequence: CASTENTGELFF. The CDR3 DNA reads as TGTGCCAGCACAGAGAACACCGGGGAGCTGTTTTTT. Using reference TRBV11-2 and TRBJ2-2 for the parts outside the CDR3, the full variable domain is EAGVAQSPRYKIIEKRQSVAFWCNPISGHATLYWYQQILGQGPKLLIQFQNNGVVDDSQLPKDRFSAERLKGVDSTLKIQPAKLEDSAVYLCASTENTGELFFGEGSRLTVL.

This clonotype was recorded a few times. The rearrangement links TRBV30 to TRBJ2-3; no firm D call. The CDR3 has 14 residues. Germline V gene lookup returns CDR1 GTSNPN and CDR2 SVGIG (reference sequence). With 3 bases removed from V and 2 bases from J, the gap between germline ends came to 12 bases. The CDR3 loop reads CAWSEAPVTDTQYF. In DNA form, the CDR3 reads TGTGCCTGGAGCGAGGCCCCCGTCACAGATACGCAGTATTTT.

This clonotype occurred a few times. The rearrangement joins TRBV15 to TRBJ1-6; 8 nucleotides line up with TRBD1. With V trimmed by 4 bases and J by 6 bases, 11 bases remained unmatched. The germline gives CDR1 LNHNV, CDR2 YYDKDF (reference sequence). The CDR3 loop spans 17 amino acids. The CDR3 region has the DNA TGTGCCACCAGCACCCGACAGGGGAATCTTCGTAATTCACCCCTCCACTTT. It is translated as CATSTRQGNLRNSPLHF.

This clonotype appeared a few times. The V and J genes are TRBV5-1 and TRBJ2-7, with D perhaps matching TRBD1 or TRBD2 (6 bases each). The ends were cut back, 4 bases at V and 5 bases at J, with 19 bases in the middle. Germline V gene lookup returns CDR1 SGHRS and CDR2 YFSETQ. The CDR3 runs to 15 residues. The CDR3 DNA is TGCGCCAGCAGCCTGGCCCCGGGGGCCGTCAACGAGCAGTACTTC. It is translated as CASSLAPGAVNEQYF. The whole variable domain, remainder taken from reference TRBV5-1 and TRBJ2-7, is KAGVTQTPRYLIKTRGQQVTLSCSPISGHRSVSWYQQTPGQGLQFLFEYFSETQRNKGNFPGRFSGRQFSNSRSEMNVSTLELGDSALYLCASSLAPGAVNEQYFGPGTRLTVT.

This clonotype was seen a few times. This rearrangement joins TRBV4-1 to TRBJ2-7, with TRBD2 matching over 10 bases. This CDR3 has 14 residues. Unmatched junction bases numbered 4, after V lost 4 bases and J lost 4 bases. Germline V gene sequence: CDR1 MGHRA, CDR2 YSYEKL. The CDR3 protein is CASSLTSGKYEQYF. In DNA, the CDR3 is TGCGCCAGCAGCCTAACTAGCGGGAAGTACGAGCAGTACTTC.

This rearrangement joins TRBV6-2 or TRBV6-3 to TRBJ2-5, with a possible D match to TRBD1 (5 bases). Germline values: CDR1 MNHEY, CDR2 SVGEGT. This CDR3 region has 14 residues. V dropped 6 bases and J dropped 4 bases, with 15 bases sitting between them. The DNA of the CDR3 is TGTGCCAGCAGCAACCAAGGGGCCCCAGAGACCCAGTACTTC. It specifies CASSNQGAPETQYF.

This clonotype was seen at least ten times. The chain employs TRBV9 and TRBJ2-4; D unresolved. The germline V gene encodes CDR1 SGDLS and CDR2 YYNGEE. Trimming took off 3 bases at V and 6 bases at J, with 16 bases between the two ends. CDR3 length: 15 residues. The CDR3: CASSENWAQTNIQYF. As DNA, the CDR3 is TGTGCCAGCAGCGAAAATTGGGCCCAGACAAACATTCAGTACTTC.

V is TRBV19 and J is TRBJ1-5; D unresolved. Germline CDR1 is LNHDA and CDR2 is SQIVND (reference sequence). The CDR3 length is 15 residues. V lost 5 bases and J lost 3, with 14 bases in between. CDR3 nucleotide sequence: TGTGCCAGTAGTGCTGCCAGGATCATCAATCAGCCCCAGCATTTT. Translation gives CASSAARIINQPQHF.

By frequency in the sample, this clonotype is medium-sized. V and J are TRBV7-6 and TRBJ2-1, with D tentatively TRBD2 (5 bases). Germline V CDR1 and CDR2: SGHVS, FNYEAQ. The CDR3 consists of 15 residues. The V and J ends lost 3 bases and 10 bases respectively, with 19 bases between them. The CDR3 nucleotides read TGTGCCAGCAGCTTCGACACGGGAACCCATCAAGAGCAGTTCTTC. Translation: CASSFDTGTHQEQFF.

DNA for the CDR3: TGTGCCAGCAGGAGCCGGGACAGGGGTCCAGATACGCAGTATTTT. Protein: CASRSRDRGPDTQYF. This sequence joins TRBV3-1 and TRBJ2-3; 10 bases align to TRBD1. The CDR3 sequence is 15 residues long. Trimming removed 6 bases from V and 4 bases from J; junction bases left unmatched: 7. Per germline, CDR1 LGHDT and CDR2 YNNKEL (reference sequence).

This clonotype was counted only a few times. This sequence joins TRBV7-2 and TRBJ2-2; D is undetermined. Germline V gives CDR1 SGHTA, CDR2 FQGNSA. The V end lost 6 bases, the J end lost 7 bases, and 6 bases lay between the germline ends. The CDR3 extends over 11 amino acids. CDR3 nucleotides: TGTGCCAGCAGGCAGAACGGGGAGCTGTTTTTT. Translated, it gives CASRQNGELFF.

Many counts were recorded for this clonotype. The chain carries TRBV7-9 and TRBJ2-1; D remains unclear. This CDR3 has 16 amino acids. The germline V gene encodes CDR1 SEHNR and CDR2 FQNEAQ (reference sequence). The ends were cut back, 3 bases at V and 8 bases at J, with 20 bases in the middle. The chain's CDR3 is CASSLVGKKRWDEQFF. The DNA for the CDR3 is TGTGCCAGCAGCTTGGTCGGAAAGAAGAGGTGGGATGAGCAGTTCTTC.

The rearrangement links TRBV10-3 to TRBJ1-1, with a tentative D call TRBD1 (6 bases). The CDR3 is made up of 14 amino acids. CDR1 and CDR2 (germline): ENHRY, SYGVKD. V was shortened by 4 bases and J by 4 bases, with 13 bases between the two germline ends. The DNA for the CDR3 is TGTGCCATCAGTGCCGCGGGGGCGAGCACTGAAGCTTTCTTT. Translation: CAISAAGASTEAFF.

The chain uses TRBV28 and TRBJ2-7; weak D call: TRBD1 (5 bases). V was cut by 7 bases and J by 5 bases, with 15 bases left in between. Germline V CDR1 and CDR2: MDHEN, SYDVKM. The CDR3 is made up of 13 amino acids. The CDR3 region has the DNA TGTGCCAGCACCTTAGGGGCCAGGGACGAGCAGTACTTC. This encodes CASTLGARDEQYF.

This clonotype has just a few counts. V is TRBV2 and J is TRBJ1-1; D gene ambiguous. The CDR3 has 13 residues. Germline CDR1 and CDR2: SNHLY and FYNNEI. The V and J ends lost 6 bases and 2 bases respectively, with 10 bases between them. The DNA for the CDR3 is TGTGCCAGCAGAAAAACCTCTAACACTGAAGCTTTCTTT. This codes for CASRKTSNTEAFF.

The chain joins TRBV9 to TRBJ2-3; 9 bases match TRBD1. V was clipped by 4 bases and J by 8 bases; unmatched bases: 17. CDR3 length: 17 amino acids. CDR1 and CDR2 (germline): SGDLS, YYNGEE. The CDR3 nucleotides read TGTGCCAGCAGCCCCCCCGACCGGGACAGGGAAGTGAGTACGCAGTATTTT. It translates to CASSPPDRDREVSTQYF.

This clonotype turned up a few times. The chain combines TRBV2 with TRBJ2-5, with 9 positions matching TRBD2. V dropped 6 bases and J dropped 7; count of bases not matched to a gene: 12. The germline V gene has CDR1 SNHLY and CDR2 FYNNEI. This CDR3 spans 15 amino acids. This CDR3 is CASRREGAGEGTQYF. In DNA form, the CDR3 reads TGTGCCAGCAGGCGGGAGGGAGCAGGGGAGGGGACCCAGTACTTC.

This clonotype came up many times. The chain is built from TRBV27 and TRBJ2-5; D unclear. Between the trimmed V and J ends, which lost 2 bases and 1 base, there was a span of 5 bases. The CDR3 runs 13 residues. Germline values: CDR1 MNHEY, CDR2 SMNVEV (reference sequence). The CDR3 here is CASSLRPQETQYF. The CDR3 coding sequence is TGTGCCAGCAGTTTACGACCCCAAGAGACCCAGTACTTC.

The V and J genes are TRBV18 and TRBJ1-5; D call uncertain. The germline gives CDR1 KGHSH, CDR2 LQKENI. This CDR3 has 15 amino acids. The V end lost 1 base, the J end lost 5 bases, and 12 bases lay between the germline ends. For the CDR3, the DNA is TGTGCCAGCTCACCACGAGGGAGCGGCGATCAGCCCCAGCATTTT. This gives the protein CASSPRGSGDQPQHF.

V gene TRBV5-4 combines with J gene TRBJ2-1; a weak D match, TRBD1 (5 bases). The germline V and J ends were trimmed by 2 bases and 3 bases, with 12 bases remaining between them. Germline loops: CDR1 SGHNT, CDR2 YYREEE (reference sequence). The CDR3 is 15 residues long. CDR3 nucleotides: TGTGCCAGCAGCTTCAGTGCAGGGTTCTACAATGAGCAGTTCTTC. It translates to CASSFSAGFYNEQFF.

Ten or more counts support this clonotype. V usage is TRBV5-4 and J usage is TRBJ1-1; D unresolved. Per the germline V gene, CDR1 is SGHNT and CDR2 is YYREEE (reference sequence). This CDR3 contains 13 residues. V lost 5 bases, J lost 8 bases, and 16 bases lay in between. The CDR3 DNA reads TGTGCCAGCAGTGAATCCACGCACTCCGAAGCTTTCTTT. As protein: CASSESTHSEAFF.